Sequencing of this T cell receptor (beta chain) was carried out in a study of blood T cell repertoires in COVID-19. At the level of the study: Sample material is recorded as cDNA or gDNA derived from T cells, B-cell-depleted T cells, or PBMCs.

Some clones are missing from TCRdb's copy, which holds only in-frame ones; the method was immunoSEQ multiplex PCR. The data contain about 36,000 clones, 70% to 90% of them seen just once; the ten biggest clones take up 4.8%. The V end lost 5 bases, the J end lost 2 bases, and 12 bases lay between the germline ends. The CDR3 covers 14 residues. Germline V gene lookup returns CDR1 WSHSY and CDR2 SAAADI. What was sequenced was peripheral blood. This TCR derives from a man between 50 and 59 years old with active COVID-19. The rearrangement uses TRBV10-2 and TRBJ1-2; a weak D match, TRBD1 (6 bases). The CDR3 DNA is TGCGCCAGCAGTACAGGGTTCACCAACTATGGCTACACCTTC. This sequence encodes CASSTGFTNYGYTF.